This T cell receptor beta chain was identified during a study of T cell changes during pregnancy in multiple sclerosis. Trimming removed 5 bases from V and 5 bases from J; junction bases left unmatched: 12. CDR1 is PRHDT, CDR2 FYEKMQ, per germline (reference sequence). CDR3 length: 15 residues. The assay was immunoSEQ multiplex PCR, and TCRdb's table has in-frame clones only and misses some. The sample consists of approximately 46,000 clones, 80% to 90% of them appearing once. V is TRBV13 and J is TRBJ2-7; TRBD2 agrees at 7 bases. The sequencing used CD8+ T cells from peripheral blood mononuclear cells, collected in the second trimester of pregnancy. The origin of this receptor is a female donor with multiple sclerosis, enrolled in a pregnancy study. The CDR3 sequence: CASSSMWGGLDEQYF. The CDR3 DNA reads as TGTGCCAGCAGCAGTATGTGGGGGGGTCTCGACGAGCAGTACTTC.